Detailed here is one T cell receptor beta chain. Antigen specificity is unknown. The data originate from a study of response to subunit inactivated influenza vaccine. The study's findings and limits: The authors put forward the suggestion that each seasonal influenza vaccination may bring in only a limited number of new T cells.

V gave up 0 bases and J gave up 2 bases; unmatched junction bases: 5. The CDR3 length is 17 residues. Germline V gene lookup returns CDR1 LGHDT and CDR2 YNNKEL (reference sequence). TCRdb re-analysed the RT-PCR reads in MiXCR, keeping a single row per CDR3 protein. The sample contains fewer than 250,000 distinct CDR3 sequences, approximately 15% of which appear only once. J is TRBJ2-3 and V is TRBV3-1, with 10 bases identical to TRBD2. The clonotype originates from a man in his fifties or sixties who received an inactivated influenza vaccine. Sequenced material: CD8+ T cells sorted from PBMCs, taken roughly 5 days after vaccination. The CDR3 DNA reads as TGTGCCAGCAGCCAAGATCCGGGACTAGCGATCACAGATACGCAGTATTTT. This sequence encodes CASSQDPGLAITDTQYF.